This T cell receptor (beta chain) was observed in a study of cytomegalovirus exposure and HLA in healthy donors. Study results and limitations: There were around 160 TCR beta chains listed as cytomegalovirus-associated. Most TCR sequences proved rare, with some public TCRs found in many donors.

60 Vbeta and 13 Jbeta primers were used in PCR. Method: immunoSEQ multiplex PCR; TCRdb's copy keeps in-frame clones and lacks some. In the table there are approximately 240,000 clones, 70% to 85% of which are singletons. Per the germline V gene, CDR1 is SGHAT and CDR2 is FQNNGV. The CDR3 consists of 15 residues. V shed 5 bases and J 6 bases; nucleotides not matched to a gene: 3. A word on this clone: The antigen is unknown.

The source of this sequence is a middle-aged woman in good health and CMV-seronegative. The V call is TRBV11-2, the J call TRBJ2-1; 14 bases are a match to TRBD2. Sequencing used PBMCs. DNA of the CDR3: TGTGCCAGCAGCCCGGGGACTAGCGGGGGCAATGAGCAGTTCTTC. Encoded protein: CASSPGTSGGNEQFF.